These 20 T cell receptor beta chains originate from one sample sequenced in a study of blood T cells in healthy people across ages. The use of a sample-barcoded 5' primer and a J-beta primer mix characterized a second PCR of 7 to 11 cycles. TCRdb recomputed calls from the 5' RACE reads with MiXCR, one row per CDR3 protein. The sample carries about 760,000 distinct CDR3 sequences, around 50% recorded once. The source material was blood. Every receptor here comes from a man aged 40-55 years in good health.

This sequence joins TRBV28 and TRBJ2-4; perhaps TRBD1 as D (6 bases). V gave up 7 bases and J gave up 9 bases, with 19 bases separating them. This CDR3 region has 14 residues. Germline CDR1 and CDR2: MDHEN and SYDVKM. The CDR3 coding sequence is TGTGCCAGCAAAGTATCAACAGGGATTTCCATTCAGTACTTC. It is translated as CASKVSTGISIQYF.

This clonotype was picked up a small number of times. The chain uses TRBV29-1 and TRBJ2-7; a weak D match, TRBD2 (5 bases). CDR3 length: 11 residues. Germline loops: CDR1 SQVTM, CDR2 ANQGSEA. The ends were cut back, 8 bases at V and 0 bases at J, with 8 bases in the middle. CDR3 sequence (DNA): TGCAGCATTAGCGACTCCTACGAGCAGTACTTC. It encodes CSISDSYEQYF.

This CDR3 is CASSQGQGLGLYEQYF. DNA for the CDR3: TGCGCCAGCAGCCAAGGACAGGGCTTAGGGCTCTACGAGCAGTACTTC. The chain employs TRBV4-1 and TRBJ2-7, with 7 bases aligning to TRBD1. Germline-derived CDR1 and CDR2 are MGHRA and YSYEKL. The trim removed 1 base at V and 3 bases at J, leaving 9 bases unmatched. The CDR3 covers 16 residues.

The V call is TRBV28, the J call TRBJ2-7; tentatively, D is TRBD1 or TRBD2 (5 bases each). Trimming removed 1 base at V and 2 bases at J, with 12 bases between. The CDR3 loop spans 15 amino acids. Germline V lookup: CDR1 MDHEN, CDR2 SYDVKM. As DNA, the CDR3 is TGTGCCAGCAGTTTATCCGGGGCGGGCACCTACGAGCAGTACTTC. Its protein product is CASSLSGAGTYEQYF. Supplemented by reference TRBV28 and TRBJ2-7, the full variable domain reads DVKVTQSSRYLVKRTGEKVFLECVQDMDHENMFWYRQDPGLGLRLIYFSYDVKMKEKGDIPEGYSVSREKKERFSLILESASTNQTSMYLCASSLSGAGTYEQYFGPGTRLTVT.

The chain links TRBV7-2 to TRBJ2-7; D gene ambiguous. This CDR3 has 15 residues. The germline V gene has CDR1 SGHTA and CDR2 FQGNSA. Trimming left V 5 bases short and J 0 bases short, with 14 bases between. The CDR3 coding sequence is TGTGCCAGCAGCCTGGACCGTTACAGCTCCTACGAGCAGTACTTC. Translation: CASSLDRYSSYEQYF.

This clonotype has at least ten counts. This chain joins TRBV3-1 and TRBJ2-7, with a tentative D call TRBD2 (5 bases). The germline V gene has CDR1 LGHDT and CDR2 YNNKEL (reference sequence). The CDR3 is 12 residues long. Between the trimmed V and J ends, which lost 5 bases and 3 bases, there was a span of 8 bases. The CDR3 DNA reads TGTGCCAGCAGCTACGGAGGCTACGAGCAGTACTTC. This gives the protein CASSYGGYEQYF.

On this clonotype: Mismatch with germline at one junction end may stem from a read error. This chain joins TRBV6-2 or TRBV6-3 and TRBJ2-3, with D uncertain. CDR1 is MNHEY and CDR2 is SVGEGT in the germline V gene. The CDR3 is 16 amino acids. CDR3 protein: CASRLTPQTSTNTQYF. The CDR3 region has the DNA TGTGCCAGCAGGCTGACCCCCCAGACGTCCACAAATACGCAGTATTTT.

This rearrangement joins TRBV7-8 to TRBJ2-7; 7 nucleotides agree with TRBD2. V was clipped by 7 bases and J by 2 bases; unmatched bases: 8. The CDR3 is 14 residues long. The germline V gene has CDR1 SGHVS and CDR2 FQNEAQ. The CDR3 DNA reads TGTGCCAGCAACCCCGGGGGGAGAACCTACGAGCAGTACTTC. It specifies CASNPGGRTYEQYF. Based on the CDR3 plus reference TRBV7-8 and TRBJ2-7, the full variable domain is GAGVSQSPRYKVAKRGQDVALRCDPISGHVSLFWYQQALGQGPEFLTYFQNEAQLDKSGLPSDRFFAERPEGSVSTLKIQRTQQEDSAVYLCASNPGGRTYEQYFGPGTRLTVT.

The chain joins TRBV7-9 to TRBJ1-2; no reliable D call. V shed 5 bases and J shed 8 bases, with 12 bases lying between them. The germline V gene encodes CDR1 SEHNR and CDR2 FQNEAQ (reference sequence). The CDR3 loop spans 12 amino acids. Written as DNA, the CDR3 is TGTGCCAGCAGCGATACAGATGGAGGCTACACCTTC. This sequence encodes CASSDTDGGYTF. The complete variable domain, with remaining parts taken from reference TRBV7-9 and TRBJ1-2, reads DTGVSQNPRHKITKRGQNVTFRCDPISEHNRLYWYRQTLGQGPEFLTYFQNEAQLEKSRLLSDRFSAERPKGSFSTLEIQRTEQGDSAMYLCASSDTDGGYTFGSGTRLTVV.

J is TRBJ2-2 and V is TRBV3-1; D is perhaps TRBD2 (6 bases). Trimming removed 6 bases at V and 0 bases at J, with 11 bases between. Germline CDR1 and CDR2: LGHDT and YNNKEL (reference sequence). The CDR3 extends over 15 amino acids. Written as DNA, the CDR3 is TGTGCCAGCAGACGGGACTTTTCGAACACCGGGGAGCTGTTTTTT. Translated: CASRRDFSNTGELFF.

This chain connects TRBV15 to TRBJ2-7; D not resolved. Trimming left V 0 bases short and J 5 bases short, with 14 bases between. Germline V gene sequence: CDR1 LNHNV, CDR2 YYDKDF (reference sequence). CDR3 length: 15 amino acids. CDR3 DNA sequence: TGTGCCACCAGCAGAGATGTTGGCAGAATAGACGAGCAGTACTTC. Amino acids: CATSRDVGRIDEQYF.

This rearrangement joins TRBV6-1 to TRBJ2-4; D is ambiguous. The J call is in doubt because the DNA end fits TRBJ2-7 better. This CDR3 region has 13 residues. Germline CDR1 MNHNS, CDR2 SASEGT. This CDR3 is CASSDIIFYEQYF. The CDR3 coding sequence is TGTGCCAGCAGTGATATTATCTTCTACGAGCAGTACTTC.

The CDR3 region has the DNA TGCAGCGCCGGACATCTTCAGGACACCGGGGAGCTGTTTTTT. Translation gives CSAGHLQDTGELFF. The genes are TRBV29-1 and TRBJ2-2; tentative D call: TRBD1 (5 bases). This CDR3 comprises 14 residues. In germline, CDR1 is SQVTM, CDR2 ANQGSEA. V lost 7 bases, J lost 3 bases, and 15 bases lay in between.

V gene TRBV27 combines with J gene TRBJ2-1; D may be TRBD1 (6 bases). Trimming shortened V by 5 bases and J by 13 bases, and 24 bases separated the two germline ends. The CDR3 consists of 15 residues. Germline-derived CDR1 and CDR2 are MNHEY and SMNVEV (reference sequence). CDR3 region: CASSPPHRVGETQFF. In DNA, the CDR3 is TGTGCCAGCAGTCCTCCCCACAGGGTCGGGGAGACCCAGTTCTTC.

This clonotype was recorded a few times. V is TRBV29-1 and J is TRBJ2-1; D is unresolved. The germline V and J ends were trimmed by 4 bases and 8 bases, with 12 bases remaining between them. The CDR3 length is 12 residues. Germline V lookup: CDR1 SQVTM, CDR2 ANQGSEA. The CDR3 spells CSVGNGFHEQFF. CDR3 in DNA: TGCAGCGTTGGGAACGGGTTTCATGAGCAGTTCTTC.

A word on this clonotype: A much larger clone sits a single nucleotide away, making a read error possible. The chain combines TRBV7-6 with TRBJ2-5; D remains ambiguous. The CDR3 is 13 amino acids. The germline CDR1 and CDR2 sequences are SGHVS and FNYEAQ. This CDR3 is CASSVAVRETQYF. The CDR3 bases are TGTGCCAGCAGCGTAGCCGTGAGGGAGACCCAGTACTTC. The full variable domain, its missing parts supplied by reference TRBV7-6 and TRBJ2-5, is GAGVSQSPRYKVTKRGQDVALRCDPISGHVSLYWYRQALGQGPEFLTYFNYEAQQDKSGLPNDRFSAERPEGSISTLTIQRTEQRDSAMYRCASSVAVRETQYFGPGTRLLVL.

The V gene is TRBV6-5, the J gene TRBJ1-2, with a possible D match to TRBD1 (5 bases). Trimming shortened V by 5 bases and J by 5 bases, and 12 bases separated the two germline ends. The CDR3 sequence is 13 residues long. Germline V CDR1 and CDR2: MNHEY, SVGAGI. CDR3 residues: CASSQTATYGYTF. Here the CDR3 DNA reads TGTGCCAGCAGTCAGACAGCGACTTATGGCTACACCTTC.

The chain carries TRBV6-1 and TRBJ2-7; 11 bases are shared with TRBD2. CDR3 length: 14 amino acids. With V trimmed by 4 bases and J by 6 bases, 5 bases remained unmatched. Germline V gives CDR1 MNHNS, CDR2 SASEGT. The CDR3 here is CASSATSGGLEQYF. CDR3 nucleotide sequence: TGTGCCAGCAGTGCAACTAGCGGGGGTCTCGAGCAGTACTTC.

The gene calls are TRBV28 and TRBJ2-1; D unresolved. Trimming shortened V by 5 bases and J by 9 bases, and 17 bases separated the two germline ends. CDR1 is MDHEN, CDR2 SYDVKM, per germline. The CDR3 is 14 amino acids. CDR3 nucleotides: TGTGCCAGCAGTACCCCTCGACCGCTGGCTGAGCAGTTCTTC. Its translation: CASSTPRPLAEQFF. The full variable domain, in which reference TRBV28 and TRBJ2-1 provide the parts outside the CDR3, is DVKVTQSSRYLVKRTGEKVFLECVQDMDHENMFWYRQDPGLGLRLIYFSYDVKMKEKGDIPEGYSVSREKKERFSLILESASTNQTSMYLCASSTPRPLAEQFFGPGTRLTVL.

V and J are TRBV7-2 and TRBJ1-5; D possibly corresponds to TRBD1 (6 bases). Per germline, CDR1 SGHTA and CDR2 FQGNSA. The CDR3 spans 15 residues. V lost 5 bases, J lost 5 bases, and 16 bases lay in between. CDR3: CASSHRAGEDQPQHF. CDR3 nucleotides: TGTGCCAGCAGCCACAGGGCAGGGGAGGATCAGCCCCAGCATTTT.